A selection of T cell receptor beta chains follows, all from one sample in a study of early T cells in non-severe SARS-CoV-2 infection. One entry per CDR3 protein, called by TCRdb with MiXCR from the 5' RACE reads. The sample carries 35,000 to 50,000 distinct CDR3 sequences, about 6% recorded once. Sequencing used whole blood, obtained at baseline. These receptors were taken from an adult who was a healthcare worker with PCR-confirmed SARS-CoV-2 infection or an uninfected control (not recorded which). Both conserved end residues are part of each CDR3. The D gene is left open where the match is weak. Clone size is not always given. Where it is, it says once, few, many or a class for expanded clones.

v_gene	abundance	j_gene	d_gene	CDR3nt	CDR3aa
TRBV12-3/TRBV12-4	many	TRBJ1-5	NA	TGTGCCAGCAGTTTAGGGGGGAAGAATAGCAATCAGCCCCAGCATTTT	CASSLGGKNSNQPQHF
TRBV12-3/TRBV12-4	few	TRBJ1-5	NA	TGTGCCAGCAGGAACCGGGACACTATCAATCAGCCCCAGCATTTT	CASRNRDTINQPQHF
TRBV12-3/TRBV12-4	many	TRBJ1-2	NA	TGTGCCAGCAGTTTGGGTCCAGGGGGCTACACCTTC	CASSLGPGGYTF
TRBV5-1	few	TRBJ2-1	TRBD1	TGCGCCAGCAGCTTGGAGGGGGCTAACGGGAATGAGCAGTTCTTC	CASSLEGANGNEQFF
TRBV30	NA	TRBJ2-7	NA	TGTGCCTGGAGGCAGTCCGCCTACGAGCAGTACTTC	CAWRQSAYEQYF
TRBV29-1	NA	TRBJ1-2	NA	TGCAGCGTCGGGGTAGGGGGAGGCTACACCTTC	CSVGVGGGYTF
TRBV15	few	TRBJ2-5	NA	TGTGCCACCTCCCTCGAGAACAGGGTAGAGACCCAGTACTTC	CATSLENRVETQYF
TRBV7-3	few	TRBJ2-3	NA	TGTGCCAGCAGCATAGAGGGGCTAGGCAGCACAGATACGCAGTATTTT	CASSIEGLGSTDTQYF
TRBV29-1	many	TRBJ2-1	NA	TGCAGCGTTGAAGTGGTAGCTAGCCGCGACAATGAGCAGTTCTTC	CSVEVVASRDNEQFF
TRBV12-3/TRBV12-4	NA	TRBJ2-3	TRBD2	TGTGCCAGCAGGGTAGCGGGGTTCACAGATACGCAGTATTTT	CASRVAGFTDTQYF
TRBV14	NA	TRBJ1-2	NA	TGTGCCAGCAGCCAAGGACAAGTCTGGGGCTATACCTTC	CASSQGQVWGYTF
TRBV20-1	many	TRBJ2-2	NA	TGCAGTGCTAGACAGACTAACACCGGGGAGCTGTTTTTT	CSARQTNTGELFF
TRBV7-2	many	TRBJ1-4	TRBD1	TGTGCCAGCAGCTTAGGCCGGCAGGGGGCTAGGGTTCATAATGAAAAACTGTTTTTT	CASSLGRQGARVHNEKLFF
TRBV7-2	many	TRBJ1-5	NA	TGTGCCAGCTCGAGGCAGATCAATCAGCCCCAGCATTTT	CASSRQINQPQHF
TRBV25-1	NA	TRBJ2-1	NA	TGTGCCAGCACCGGATCGAGCTCCTACAATGAGCAGTTCTTC	CASTGSSSYNEQFF
TRBV29-1	many	TRBJ2-1	NA	TGCAGCGTTTTGGGTGCCACCCAGTTCTTC	CSVLGATQFF
TRBV6-2/TRBV6-3	many	TRBJ1-2	TRBD1	TGTGCCAGCAGTGCTTCCCAGGGGGCAAATGGCTACACCTTC	CASSASQGANGYTF
TRBV6-5	few	TRBJ1-3	NA	TGTGCCAGCAGAGGACCAGCATCTGGAAACACCATATATTTT	CASRGPASGNTIYF
TRBV9	NA	TRBJ2-7	NA	TGTGCCAGCAGCGTAGCTACAGAATCGTACGAGCAGTACTTC	CASSVATESYEQYF
TRBV20-1	many	TRBJ2-7	NA	TGCAGTGCTAGAGATCAGGCCCCGGAGCAGTACTTC	CSARDQAPEQYF
TRBV5-1	few	TRBJ2-2	TRBD1	TGCGCCAGCAGCTTGGAAGCGACAGGGGTGTTCGGGGAGCTGTTTTTT	CASSLEATGVFGELFF
TRBV10-3	NA	TRBJ2-7	NA	TGTGCCACCCAGGACAGGACTAGCTACGAGCAGTACTTC	CATQDRTSYEQYF
TRBV3-1	many	TRBJ2-6	NA	TGTGCCAGCAGCAACAGGGTAACTGGGGCCAACGTCCTGACTTTC	CASSNRVTGANVLTF
TRBV28	medium-sized	TRBJ2-7	NA	TGTGCCAGCAGTTTAACACAGGCCGCCTACGAGCAGTACTTC	CASSLTQAAYEQYF
TRBV20-1	few	TRBJ1-1	NA	TGCAGTGCTCAGAGGGGCAGGAACACTGAAGCTTTCTTT	CSAQRGRNTEAFF
TRBV20-1	NA	TRBJ1-1	NA	TGCAGTGCTTGGGGGAGCACTGAAGCTTTCTTT	CSAWGSTEAFF